This T cell receptor beta chain was recovered during a study of cytomegalovirus exposure and HLA in healthy donors. Across the study: Early on, a data release was issued that held roughly 80 million unique TCRs from HLA-typed donors.

Germline CDR1 and CDR2: SQVTM and ANQGSEA. V gave up 3 bases and J gave up 8 bases, with 8 bases separating them. The CDR3 totals 11 residues. The PCR made use of 60 Vbeta and 13 Jbeta primers. Here immunoSEQ multiplex PCR was the method, and the copy in TCRdb shows in-frame clones only, minus some. The sample yields approximately 120,000 clones, roughly 85% seen once. The receptor comes from a woman between 40 and 50 years old in good health and CMV-seropositive. Sequences were obtained from PBMCs. The chain joins TRBV29-1 to TRBJ1-3; D is unresolved. The CDR3 loop reads CSVEARYTIYF. The CDR3 coding sequence is TGCAGCGTTGAGGCAAGATACACCATATATTTT.